This TCR beta chain stems from a study of control samples from healthy donors and cancer patients. The protocol was immunoSEQ multiplex PCR, while the TCRdb copy is restricted to in-frame clones and leaves out a portion. The repertoire holds roughly 100,000 clones, with roughly 90% as singletons. This CDR3 spans 16 amino acids. Germline CDR1 is SGDLS and CDR2 is YYNGEE. V shed 1 base and J 6 bases; nucleotides not matched to a gene: 5. This receptor was obtained from a human donor in good health. The donor label of this sample is uncertain. The chain employs TRBV9 and TRBJ1-6; 9 bases fit TRBD1. The sample comprised blood. In nucleotides, the CDR3 is TGTGCCAGCAGCGTACTTGCGGGACAGGGTAATTCACCCCTCCACTTT. It specifies CASSVLAGQGNSPLHF.